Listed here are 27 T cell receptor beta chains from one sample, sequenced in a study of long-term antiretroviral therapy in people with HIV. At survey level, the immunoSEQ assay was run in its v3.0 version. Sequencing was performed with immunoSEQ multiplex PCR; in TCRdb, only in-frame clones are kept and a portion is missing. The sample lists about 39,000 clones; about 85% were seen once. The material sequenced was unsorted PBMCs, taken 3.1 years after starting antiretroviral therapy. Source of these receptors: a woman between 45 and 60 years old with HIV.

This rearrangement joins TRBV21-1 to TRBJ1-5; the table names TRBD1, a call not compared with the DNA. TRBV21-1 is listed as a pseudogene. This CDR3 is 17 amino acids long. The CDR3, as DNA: TGTGCCAGCAGCAAAGTTAGGAGACAGGGAAGCAATCAGCCCCAGCATTTT. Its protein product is CASSKVRRQGSNQPQHF.

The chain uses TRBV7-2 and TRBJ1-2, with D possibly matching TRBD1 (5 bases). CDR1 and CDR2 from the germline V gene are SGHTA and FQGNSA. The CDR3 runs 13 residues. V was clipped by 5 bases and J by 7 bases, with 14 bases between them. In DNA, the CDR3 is TGTGCCAGCAGCGGGCGCGGGGGGACTGGCTACACCTTC. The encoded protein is CASSGRGGTGYTF.

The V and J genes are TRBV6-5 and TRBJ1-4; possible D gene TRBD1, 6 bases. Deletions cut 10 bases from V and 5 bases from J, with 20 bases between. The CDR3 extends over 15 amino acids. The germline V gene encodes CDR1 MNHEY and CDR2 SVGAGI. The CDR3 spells CATRRGGPGNEKLFF. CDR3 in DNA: TGTGCCACCCGGAGAGGGGGACCGGGAAATGAAAAACTGTTTTTT.

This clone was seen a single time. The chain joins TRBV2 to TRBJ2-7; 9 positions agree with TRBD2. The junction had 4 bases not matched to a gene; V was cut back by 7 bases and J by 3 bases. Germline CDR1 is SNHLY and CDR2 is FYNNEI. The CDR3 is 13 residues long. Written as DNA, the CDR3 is TGTGCCAGCAAGCGGGGGGCGTACTACGAGCAGTACTTC. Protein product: CASKRGAYYEQYF.

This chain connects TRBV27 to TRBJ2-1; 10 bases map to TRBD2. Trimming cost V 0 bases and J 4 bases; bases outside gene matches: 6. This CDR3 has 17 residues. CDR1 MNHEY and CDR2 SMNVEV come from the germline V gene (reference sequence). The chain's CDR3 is CASSLSASGGPYNEQFF. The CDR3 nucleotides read TGTGCCAGCAGTTTATCGGCTAGCGGGGGTCCTTACAATGAGCAGTTCTTC.

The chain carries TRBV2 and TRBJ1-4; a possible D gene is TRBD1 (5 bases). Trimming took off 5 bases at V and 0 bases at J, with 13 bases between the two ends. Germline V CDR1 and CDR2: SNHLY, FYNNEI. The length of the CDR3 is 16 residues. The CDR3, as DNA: TGTGCCAGCAGTTGGGACGGAATCACAACTAATGAAAAACTGTTTTTT. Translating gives CASSWDGITTNEKLFF.

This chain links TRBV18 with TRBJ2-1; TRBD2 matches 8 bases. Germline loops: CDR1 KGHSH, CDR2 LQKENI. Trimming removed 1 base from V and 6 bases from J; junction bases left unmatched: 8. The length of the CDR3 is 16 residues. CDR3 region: CASSPLLADYGNEQFF. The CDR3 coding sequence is TGTGCCAGCTCACCACTACTAGCGGACTATGGCAATGAGCAGTTCTTC.

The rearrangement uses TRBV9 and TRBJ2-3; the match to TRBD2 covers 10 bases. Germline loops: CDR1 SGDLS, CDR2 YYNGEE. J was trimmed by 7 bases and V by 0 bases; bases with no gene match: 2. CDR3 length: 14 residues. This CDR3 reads CASSVASGGYTQYF. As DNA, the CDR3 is TGTGCCAGCAGCGTAGCTAGCGGGGGATATACGCAGTATTTT.

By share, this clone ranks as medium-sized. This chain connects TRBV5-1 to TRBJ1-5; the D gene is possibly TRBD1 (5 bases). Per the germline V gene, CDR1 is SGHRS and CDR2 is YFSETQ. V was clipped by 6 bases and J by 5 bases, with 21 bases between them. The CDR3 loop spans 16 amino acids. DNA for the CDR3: TGCGCCAGCATCCCGGAGGGCAGGGTAGGGCATCAGCCCCAGCATTTT. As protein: CASIPEGRVGHQPQHF.

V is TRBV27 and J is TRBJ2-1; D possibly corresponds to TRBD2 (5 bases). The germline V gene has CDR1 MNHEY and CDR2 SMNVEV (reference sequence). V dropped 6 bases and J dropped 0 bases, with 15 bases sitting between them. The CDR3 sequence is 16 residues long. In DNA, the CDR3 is TGTGCCAGCAGGATCGGACTGTCGAGCTCCTACAATGAGCAGTTCTTC. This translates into CASRIGLSSSYNEQFF.

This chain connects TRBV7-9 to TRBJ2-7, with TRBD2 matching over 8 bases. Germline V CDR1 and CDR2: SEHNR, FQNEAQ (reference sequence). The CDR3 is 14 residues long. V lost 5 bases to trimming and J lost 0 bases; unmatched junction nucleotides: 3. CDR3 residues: CASSRSGGSYEQYF. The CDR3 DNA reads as TGTGCCAGCAGCCGGAGCGGGGGCTCCTACGAGCAGTACTTC.

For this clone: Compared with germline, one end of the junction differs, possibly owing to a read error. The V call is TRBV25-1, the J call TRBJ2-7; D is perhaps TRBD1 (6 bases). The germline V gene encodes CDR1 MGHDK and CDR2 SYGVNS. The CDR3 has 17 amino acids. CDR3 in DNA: TGTGCCAGCAGAGAGCAAGGGGCAGGGGCAGCCGGCTACGAGCAGTGCTTC. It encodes CASREQGAGAAGYEQCF.

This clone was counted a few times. The CDR3 protein is CASSIPGRSYNEQFF. The CDR3 DNA reads TGTGCCAGTAGTATTCCGGGGAGGTCCTACAATGAGCAGTTCTTC. J is TRBJ2-1 and V is TRBV19; possible D gene TRBD2, 6 bases. The CDR3 is 15 amino acids. Germline-derived CDR1 and CDR2 are LNHDA and SQIVND (reference sequence). V dropped 3 bases and J dropped 1 base, with 10 bases sitting between them.

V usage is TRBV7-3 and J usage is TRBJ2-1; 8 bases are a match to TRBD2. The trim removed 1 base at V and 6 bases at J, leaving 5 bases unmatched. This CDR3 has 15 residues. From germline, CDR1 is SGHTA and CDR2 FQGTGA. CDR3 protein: CASSLRGTRVNEQFF. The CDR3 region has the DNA TGTGCCAGCAGCTTAAGGGGGACTAGGGTCAATGAGCAGTTCTTC.

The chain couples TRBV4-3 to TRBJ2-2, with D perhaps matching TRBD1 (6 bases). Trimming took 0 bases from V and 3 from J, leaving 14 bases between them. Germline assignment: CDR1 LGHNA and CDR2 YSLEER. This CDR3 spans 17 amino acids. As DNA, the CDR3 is TGCGCCAGCAGCCAAGATGTCGGGTCAGGGGACACCGGGGAGCTGTTTTTT. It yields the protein CASSQDVGSGDTGELFF.

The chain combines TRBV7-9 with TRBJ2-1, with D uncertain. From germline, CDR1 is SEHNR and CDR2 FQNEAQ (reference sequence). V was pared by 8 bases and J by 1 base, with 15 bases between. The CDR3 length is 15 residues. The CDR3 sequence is CASGAPGLSYNEQFF. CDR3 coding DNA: TGTGCCAGCGGAGCGCCGGGCCTTTCCTACAATGAGCAGTTCTTC.

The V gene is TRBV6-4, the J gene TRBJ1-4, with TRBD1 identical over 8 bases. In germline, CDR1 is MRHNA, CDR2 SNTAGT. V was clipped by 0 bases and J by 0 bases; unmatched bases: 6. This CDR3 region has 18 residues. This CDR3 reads CASSDSRTGTATNEKLFF. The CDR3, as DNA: TGTGCCAGCAGTGACTCTCGGACAGGGACTGCAACTAATGAAAAACTGTTTTTT.

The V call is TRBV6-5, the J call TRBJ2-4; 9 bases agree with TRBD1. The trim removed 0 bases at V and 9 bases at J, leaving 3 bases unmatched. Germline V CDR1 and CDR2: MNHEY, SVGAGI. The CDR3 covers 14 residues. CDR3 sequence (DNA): TGTGCCAGCAGTTACTCGGGACAGGGACGCATTCAGTACTTC. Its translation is CASSYSGQGRIQYF.

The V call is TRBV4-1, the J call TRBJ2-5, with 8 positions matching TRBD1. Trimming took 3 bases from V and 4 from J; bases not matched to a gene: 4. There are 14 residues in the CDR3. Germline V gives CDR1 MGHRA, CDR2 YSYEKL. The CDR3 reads CASSQKDRAETQYF. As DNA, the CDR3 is TGCGCCAGCAGCCAGAAGGACAGGGCAGAGACCCAGTACTTC.

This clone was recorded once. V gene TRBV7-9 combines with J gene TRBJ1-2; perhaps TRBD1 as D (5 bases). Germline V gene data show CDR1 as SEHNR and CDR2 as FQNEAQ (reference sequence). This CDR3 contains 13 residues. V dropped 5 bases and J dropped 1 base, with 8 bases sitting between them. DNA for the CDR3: TGTGCCAGCAGCGGCAGGGATAACTATGGCTACACCTTC. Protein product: CASSGRDNYGYTF.

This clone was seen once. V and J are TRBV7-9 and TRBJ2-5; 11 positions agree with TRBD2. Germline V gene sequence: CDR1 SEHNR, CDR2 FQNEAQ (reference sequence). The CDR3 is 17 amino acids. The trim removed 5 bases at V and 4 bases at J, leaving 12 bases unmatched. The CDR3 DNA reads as TGTGCCAGCAGCACCTTACAGGGGACTAGCGGAATAGAGACCCAGTACTTC. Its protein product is CASSTLQGTSGIETQYF.

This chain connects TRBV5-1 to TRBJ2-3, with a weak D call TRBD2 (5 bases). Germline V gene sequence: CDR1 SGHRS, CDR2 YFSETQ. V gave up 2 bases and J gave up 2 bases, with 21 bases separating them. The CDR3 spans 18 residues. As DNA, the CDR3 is TGCGCCAGCAGCTTTGTCCGACTATCCACCCCCCCCACAGATACGCAGTATTTT. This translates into CASSFVRLSTPPTDTQYF.

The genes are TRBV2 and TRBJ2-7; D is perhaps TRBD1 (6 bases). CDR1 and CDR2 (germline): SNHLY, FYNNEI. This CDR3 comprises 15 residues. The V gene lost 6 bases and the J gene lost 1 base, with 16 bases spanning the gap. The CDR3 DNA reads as TGTGCCAGCAGCCGACGAATGGGACAATCCTACGAGCAGTACTTC. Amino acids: CASSRRMGQSYEQYF.

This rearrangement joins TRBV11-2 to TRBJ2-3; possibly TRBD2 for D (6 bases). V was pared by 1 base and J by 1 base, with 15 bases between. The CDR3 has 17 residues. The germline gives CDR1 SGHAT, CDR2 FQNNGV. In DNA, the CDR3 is TGTGCCAGCAGCTTAGGGTGGGTGGCTAGCGGCACAGATACGCAGTATTTT. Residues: CASSLGWVASGTDTQYF.

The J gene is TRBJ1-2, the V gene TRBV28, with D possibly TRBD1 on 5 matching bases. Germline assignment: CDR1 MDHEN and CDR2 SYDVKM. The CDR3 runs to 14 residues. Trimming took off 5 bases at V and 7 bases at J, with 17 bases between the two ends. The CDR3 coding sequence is TGTGCCAGCAGTACTTTAGAAGAAGGGGTTGGCTACACCTTC. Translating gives CASSTLEEGVGYTF.

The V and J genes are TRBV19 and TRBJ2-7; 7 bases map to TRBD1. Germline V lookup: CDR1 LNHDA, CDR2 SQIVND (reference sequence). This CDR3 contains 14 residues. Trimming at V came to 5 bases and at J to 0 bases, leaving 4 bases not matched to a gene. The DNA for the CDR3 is TGTGCCAGTAGTCTCCGACAGGGCTCCTACGAGCAGTACTTC. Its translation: CASSLRQGSYEQYF.

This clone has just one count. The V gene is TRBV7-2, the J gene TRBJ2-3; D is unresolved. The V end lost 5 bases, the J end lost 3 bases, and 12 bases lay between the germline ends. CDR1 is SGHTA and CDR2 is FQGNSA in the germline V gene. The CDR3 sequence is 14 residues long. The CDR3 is CASSPLVGTDTQYF. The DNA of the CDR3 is TGTGCCAGCAGCCCCCTTGTCGGGACAGATACGCAGTATTTT.